This T cell receptor (beta chain) is from a study of shared clonotypes between healthy human individuals. Study information: The study used three CD4 naive, three CD4 memory, two CD8 naive and one CD8 memory plate per donor. Notes on the study in general: Some naive CD4 clonotypes, about 5.5%, turned up in common across several donors.

Produced via immunoSEQ multiplex PCR; TCRdb's table is partial and in-frame only. Among approximately 110,000 clones, just over 65% were seen once, and the ten largest hold around 25%. Unmatched junction bases numbered 7, after V lost 0 bases and J lost 4 bases. The CDR3 consists of 18 residues. Germline values: CDR1 SGHRS, CDR2 YFSETQ. CD8 memory cells included CD45RO+ cells plus CCR7-negative CD45RA+ TemRA cells. With respect to this clone: Its antigen is as yet unknown.

This sequence originates from a woman aged 25 to 39 in good health. The sample comprised memory CD8+ T cells sorted from blood. Subset: CD45RO+ cells pooled with CCR7-negative TemRA cells. This chain links TRBV5-1 with TRBJ1-4; 12 bases align to TRBD1. DNA for the CDR3: TGCGCCAGCAGCTTGGATGGGACAGGGGGCCTCCTTAATGAAAAACTGTTTTTT. Translating it yields CASSLDGTGGLLNEKLFF.